Listed here are 18 T cell receptor beta chains from one sample, sequenced in a study of Graves' ophthalmopathy and Graves' hyperthyroidism. Amplifying from RNA transcripts, the study obtained TCR beta CDR3 regions. The workflow started with a first-round RT-PCR run with HTBI primers and then moved on to a second-round multiplex PCR. TCRdb used MiXCR to reprocess the multiplex PCR reads, holding one entry per CDR3 protein. The table has over a million distinct CDR3 sequences, about 40% seen once. Input material: peripheral blood or thyroid tissue (not recorded which). These receptors originate from an adult man with Graves' hyperthyroidism.

This clonotype was found a few times. Written as DNA, the CDR3 is TGTGCCAGCAGTGAGGGGGAGAAGCCCCAGCATTTT. It specifies CASSEGEKPQHF. This chain uses TRBV2 with TRBJ1-5; a weak D match, TRBD1 (5 bases). Germline V gene lookup returns CDR1 SNHLY and CDR2 FYNNEI. V was cut by 3 bases and J by 8 bases, with 8 bases left in between. The CDR3 extends over 12 amino acids.

This sequence joins TRBV6-1 and TRBJ1-1, with unresolved D. Germline assignment: CDR1 MNHNS and CDR2 SASEGT. The CDR3 extends over 16 amino acids. The V gene lost 6 bases and the J gene lost 1 base, with 18 bases spanning the gap. The CDR3 nucleotides are TGTGCCAGCAGGCAAGCAAGCTGGACGGAGAACACTGAAGCTTTCTTT. Protein sequence: CASRQASWTENTEAFF.

This clonotype was counted ten times or more. This rearrangement joins TRBV4-1 to TRBJ1-5; D is unclear. The germline CDR1 and CDR2 sequences are MGHRA and YSYEKL. There are 14 residues in the CDR3. Trimming pared 3 bases from V and 4 bases from J, leaving 10 bases between. CDR3 bases: TGCGCCAGCAGCCAGGGGTTCCCTAATCAGCCCCAGCATTTT. Amino acid sequence: CASSQGFPNQPQHF.

This clonotype was seen many times. The chain has TRBV5-1 and TRBJ1-1; tentative D call: TRBD1 (5 bases). Germline-derived CDR1 and CDR2 are SGHRS and YFSETQ. V lost 4 bases and J lost 0, with 10 bases in between. The CDR3 runs 14 residues. CDR3 amino acids: CASSREGLNTEAFF. The CDR3 DNA follows: TGCGCCAGCAGCCGTGAGGGACTGAACACTGAAGCTTTCTTT.

The chain uses TRBV6-5 and TRBJ1-1; 7 nucleotides align to TRBD1. Germline V gene data show CDR1 as MNHEY and CDR2 as SVGAGI. The V segment lost 6 bases and the J segment 4 bases; nucleotides outside the gene matches: 8. This CDR3 has 14 amino acids. The CDR3 is CASRRTGRPTEAFF. The DNA for the CDR3 is TGTGCCAGCAGAAGGACAGGTAGGCCCACTGAAGCTTTCTTT.

This clonotype was seen repeatedly, ten times or more. The V call is TRBV11-2, the J call TRBJ2-5; weak D call: TRBD2 (6 bases). Trimming shortened V by 5 bases and J by 3 bases, and 13 bases separated the two germline ends. CDR1 SGHAT and CDR2 FQNNGV come from the germline V gene. The CDR3 is 14 amino acids. The CDR3 bases are TGTGCCAGCAGCCGGGAGTACGGTGAAGAGACCCAGTACTTC. The encoded protein is CASSREYGEETQYF.

Comments on this clonotype: This clone may be a read error of a much larger clone one base away. The rearrangement joins TRBV2 to TRBJ2-2; unclear D gene. Trimming cost V 8 bases and J 4 bases, with 14 bases left between them. The CDR3 consists of 14 residues. CDR1 and CDR2 (germline): SNHLY, FYNNEI. Here the CDR3 DNA reads TGTGCCAGCGGGATCAATTGGTCCACCGGGGAGCTGTTTTTT. Translating it yields CASGINWSTGELFF.

The chain is built from TRBV28 and TRBJ2-7; maybe TRBD2 (6 bases). CDR1 is MDHEN and CDR2 is SYDVKM in the germline V gene. V lost 3 bases, J lost 7 bases, and 16 bases lay in between. The CDR3 is 14 amino acids. The CDR3 DNA follows: TGTGCCAGCAGTTTTAGAGGGACTCGGGAGGAGCAGTACTTC. Translated, it gives CASSFRGTREEQYF.

This clonotype was picked up many times. This chain joins TRBV11-3 and TRBJ1-6, with D unresolved. V gave up 6 bases and J gave up 6 bases, with 18 bases separating them. The germline V gene has CDR1 SGHNT and CDR2 YENEEA. This CDR3 comprises 16 residues. The CDR3 nucleotides are TGTGCCAGCAGACTTACCTCGGGCAGGCTTAATTCACCCCTCCACTTT. It translates to CASRLTSGRLNSPLHF. The full variable domain, its missing parts supplied by reference TRBV11-3 and TRBJ1-6, is EAGVVQSPRYKIIEKKQPVAFWCNPISGHNTLYWYLQNLGQGPELLIRYENEEAVDDSQLPKDRFSAERLKGVDSTLKIQPAELGDSAVYLCASRLTSGRLNSPLHFGNGTRLTVT.

As regards this clonotype: Being one base from a much bigger clone, this may be a read error. V gene TRBV14 combines with J gene TRBJ1-1; TRBD1 might be the D (6 bases). V dropped 4 bases and J dropped 5 bases, with 14 bases sitting between them. This CDR3 has 14 residues. Germline assignment: CDR1 SGHDN and CDR2 FVKESK. The CDR3 protein is CASSRKTQGTEAFF. In nucleotides, the CDR3 is TGTGCCAGCAGCCGCAAGACTCAGGGGACTGAAGCTTTCTTT.

This clonotype has a count of ten or more. The genes are TRBV19 and TRBJ1-2; D gene ambiguous. CDR1 LNHDA and CDR2 SQIVND come from the germline V gene (reference sequence). V gave up 4 bases and J gave up 2 bases, with 2 bases separating them. The CDR3 totals 11 residues. The CDR3 region has the DNA TGTGCCAGTAGTACAAACTATGGCTACACCTTC. Translating gives CASSTNYGYTF. Drawing the rest from reference TRBV19 and TRBJ1-2, the complete variable domain is DGGITQSPKYLFRKEGQNVTLSCEQNLNHDAMYWYRQDPGQGLRLIYYSQIVNDFQKGDIAEGYSVSREKKESFPLTVTSAQKNPTAFYLCASSTNYGYTFGSGTRLTVV.

This clonotype was recorded a few times. V is TRBV5-4 and J is TRBJ2-5; a possible D gene is TRBD2 (6 bases). The CDR3 is 15 residues long. Germline CDR1 and CDR2: SGHNT and YYREEE (reference sequence). V dropped 1 base and J dropped 5 bases, with 15 bases sitting between them. CDR3 residues: CASSLKAVRGETQYF. The CDR3 bases are TGTGCCAGCAGCTTGAAGGCCGTACGGGGGGAGACCCAGTACTTC.

This clonotype was counted ten times or more. The rearrangement uses TRBV12-3 or TRBV12-4 and TRBJ1-1, with a possible D match to TRBD1 (6 bases). The CDR3 totals 14 residues. The V end was cut by 6 bases, the J end by 0 bases, with 11 bases between. The CDR3 nucleotides are TGTGCCAGCAGCAAAGGACAGTTGAACACTGAAGCTTTCTTT. It specifies CASSKGQLNTEAFF.

This clonotype appeared a single time. The junction departs from the called germline gene at one end, perhaps through a read error. This chain links TRBV7-3 with TRBJ2-5; D remains unclear. Germline values: CDR1 SGHTA, CDR2 FQGTGA. The CDR3 contains 9 residues. CDR3 residues: CASRETEYF. CDR3 in DNA: TGTGCCAGCAGAGAGACCGAGTACTTC.

The chain links TRBV29-1 to TRBJ2-6; D is possibly TRBD2 (5 bases). The CDR3 is made up of 15 amino acids. The V gene's germline CDR1 is SQVTM and CDR2 ANQGSEA. V lost 8 bases and J 2 bases, leaving 16 bases between the germline ends. The CDR3 DNA reads TGCAGCTTAGGTTCGGGGATGACTGGGGCCAACGTCCTGACTTTC. Translation gives CSLGSGMTGANVLTF.

Of note for this clonotype: The junction shows a germline mismatch at one end, possibly a read error. V is TRBV10-3 and J is TRBJ1-2; D gene uncertain. In germline, CDR1 is ENHRY, CDR2 SYGVKD. This CDR3 region has 13 residues. CDR3 nucleotide sequence: TGTGCCAGCAGTTACGGCGCTTTCTATGGCTACACCTTC. The encoded protein is CASSYGAFYGYTF.

This clonotype was observed at least ten times. The chain couples TRBV20-1 to TRBJ1-5; the D gene is possibly TRBD1 (5 bases). CDR3 size: 13 residues. The germline CDR1 and CDR2 sequences are DFQATT and SNEGSKA (reference sequence). V was cut by 5 bases and J by 7 bases, with 15 bases left in between. As DNA, the CDR3 is TGCAGTGCTTCTAGGGGTTTTAGCCAGCCCCAGCATTTT. This gives the protein CSASRGFSQPQHF.

This clonotype was observed at least ten times. The J gene is TRBJ2-7, the V gene TRBV20-1; 8 bases are shared with TRBD2. The CDR3 has 14 residues. With 3 bases clipped from V and 6 bases from J, the junction kept 10 bases outside the gene matches. Germline V gives CDR1 DFQATT, CDR2 SNEGSKA (reference sequence). The CDR3 DNA reads as TGCAGTGCTAGGTCTGGACTAGCTGGCTCCGAGCAGTACTTC. Translating gives CSARSGLAGSEQYF.